The 27 T cell receptor beta chains in this list originate from one sample, sequenced in a study of CD8+CD57+ T cells in acquired aplastic anemia. Sequenced patients had shown CD8+CD57+ cell expansion by flow cytometry. It was genomic DNA that served as the template for profiling TCR beta VDJ and CDR3. TCRdb re-derived calls from the reads in MiXCR, one entry per CDR3 protein. The repertoire has about 160,000 distinct CDR3 sequences, 40% to 60% of them found once; the top ten carry over 25%. Sequencing used sorted CD4+, CD8+, or CD8+CD57+ T cells (not recorded which) from PBMCs. Receptor source: a human donor with aplastic anemia.

This clonotype was detected many times. The V and J genes are TRBV9 and TRBJ2-1; the match to TRBD2 covers 12 bases. The length of the CDR3 is 15 residues. V was pared by 0 bases and J by 8 bases, with 3 bases of the junction left unmatched. CDR1 and CDR2 from the germline V gene are SGDLS and YYNGEE. CDR3 bases: TGTGCCAGCAGCGTAGCTAGCGGGAGGGCCCATGAGCAGTTCTTC. Its translation is CASSVASGRAHEQFF.

This CDR3 reads CASSFRGRAYGYTF. The CDR3 nucleotides are TGTGCCAGCAGTTTTAGGGGCCGGGCCTATGGCTACACCTTC. The chain has TRBV2 and TRBJ1-2, with a tentative D call TRBD1 (5 bases). V shed 5 bases and J shed 4 bases, with 14 bases lying between them. The CDR3 length is 14 residues. The germline gives CDR1 SNHLY, CDR2 FYNNEI.

This clonotype was seen ten or more times. CDR3 residues: CASSDPRYGQPQHF. The CDR3 DNA is TGCGCCAGCAGTGATCCCAGGTACGGTCAGCCCCAGCATTTT. The rearrangement links TRBV10-2 to TRBJ1-5; no reliable D call. The CDR3 is 14 residues long. Germline CDR1 WSHSY, CDR2 SAAADI. The V end was cut by 3 bases, the J end by 6 bases, with 12 bases between.

V usage is TRBV29-1 and J usage is TRBJ2-7, with 8 bases fitting TRBD1. Germline V gives CDR1 SQVTM, CDR2 ANQGSEA. J was trimmed by 3 bases and V by 7 bases; bases with no gene match: 11. CDR3 length: 14 residues. CDR3 DNA: TGCAGCGCCCGGGGCAGGGGGCGTAACTACGAGCAGTACTTC. This encodes CSARGRGRNYEQYF.

Only a few counts were recorded for this clonotype. The rearrangement uses TRBV12-3 or TRBV12-4 and TRBJ1-2, with D tentatively TRBD1 (6 bases). The CDR3 spans 14 residues. V was trimmed by 5 bases and J by 2 bases, leaving 12 bases between them. DNA for the CDR3: TGTGCCAGCAGTATCTACAGGGAGAACTATGGCTACACCTTC. The encoded protein is CASSIYRENYGYTF.

The CDR3 sequence: CASSLVWTSGYNEQFF. Written as DNA, the CDR3 is TGTGCCAGCAGCTTAGTTTGGACTAGCGGCTACAATGAGCAGTTCTTC. The chain carries TRBV11-2 and TRBJ2-1; TRBD2 agrees at 10 bases. CDR1 is SGHAT and CDR2 is FQNNGV in the germline V gene. Trimming at V came to 1 base and at J to 3 bases, leaving 3 bases not matched to a gene. The CDR3 spans 16 residues.

As for this clonotype: Since a much larger clone is just one base distant, this may be a read error. The chain carries TRBV10-3 and TRBJ1-5, with no clear D. The CDR3 covers 13 residues. Trimming removed 3 bases at V and 0 bases at J, with 3 bases between. Germline lookup yields CDR1 ENHRY and CDR2 SYGVKD. For the CDR3, the DNA is TGTGCCATCAGTGAAAATAGCAATCAGCCCCAGCATTTT. Its protein is CAISENSNQPQHF.

About this clonotype itself: At one of its ends the junction is not consistent with the germline gene, which may arise from a read error. The chain combines TRBV19 with TRBJ2-2; TRBD1 agrees at 11 bases. The germline V gene encodes CDR1 LNHDA and CDR2 SQIVND (reference sequence). The CDR3 runs 13 residues. CDR3 amino acids: CATDRGPTGELFF. CDR3 sequence (DNA): TGTGCCACGGACAGGGGGCCCACCGGAGAGCTGTTTTTT.

Many counts were recorded for this clonotype. V and J are TRBV12-3 or TRBV12-4 and TRBJ1-1; D possibly corresponds to TRBD1 (6 bases). Trimming stripped 6 bases from V and 1 base from J, with 12 bases between. CDR3 length equals 14 residues. The chain's CDR3 is CASSRGGSNTEAFF. DNA for the CDR3: TGTGCCAGCAGCCGAGGGGGGTCGAACACTGAAGCTTTCTTT.

V and J are TRBV18 and TRBJ1-1, with D unresolved. CDR1 and CDR2 (germline): KGHSH, LQKENI. The V and J ends lost 3 bases and 6 bases respectively, with 8 bases between them. The length of the CDR3 is 12 residues. The CDR3 DNA is TGTGCCAGCTCACCTGCGGGCCCTGAAGCTTTCTTT. Protein: CASSPAGPEAFF.

The chain is built from TRBV7-9 and TRBJ2-3, with D possibly TRBD2 on 7 matching bases. The CDR3 runs to 12 residues. V lost 7 bases and J 6 bases, leaving 11 bases between the germline ends. Germline assignment: CDR1 SEHNR and CDR2 FQNEAQ (reference sequence). CDR3 bases: TGTGCCAGCACCAAGGGGGGGGATACGCAGTATTTT. This translates into CASTKGGDTQYF.

The chain recombines TRBV25-1 with TRBJ1-3; no firm D call. There are 14 residues in the CDR3. The V end was cut by 3 bases, the J end by 0 bases, with 6 bases between. Germline V gives CDR1 MGHDK, CDR2 SYGVNS. CDR3 residues: CASSDSLSGNTIYF. For the CDR3, the DNA is TGTGCCAGCAGTGACAGTCTCTCTGGAAACACCATATATTTT. The variable domain in full, completed from reference TRBV25-1 and TRBJ1-3, reads EADIYQTPRYLVIGTGKKITLECSQTMGHDKMYWYQQDPGMELHLIHYSYGVNSTEKGDLSSESTVSRIRTEHFPLTLESARPSHTSQYLCASSDSLSGNTIYFGEGSWLTVV.

This clonotype was seen only a few times. V is TRBV2 and J is TRBJ2-5, with D possibly TRBD1 on 6 matching bases. Germline V gene lookup returns CDR1 SNHLY and CDR2 FYNNEI. This CDR3 has 13 residues. Deletions cut 7 bases from V and 4 bases from J, with 13 bases between. CDR3 nucleotides: TGTGCCAGCATTTTTCAGGGGTCAGAGACCCAGTACTTC. This encodes CASIFQGSETQYF.

The chain is built from TRBV20-1 and TRBJ2-1; no clear D gene. V gave up 5 bases and J gave up 2 bases, with 7 bases separating them. The CDR3 has 12 residues. Germline loops: CDR1 DFQATT, CDR2 SNEGSKA (reference sequence). Here the CDR3 DNA reads TGCAGTGCTGGGCGGACCTACAATGAGCAGTTCTTC. This sequence encodes CSAGRTYNEQFF.

About this clonotype: A junction end diverges from the germline sequence, so it may reflect a read error. The rearrangement links TRBV10-3 to TRBJ2-3; D unresolved. Germline V CDR1 and CDR2: ENHRY, SYGVKD. The CDR3 loop spans 11 amino acids. For the CDR3, the DNA is TGTGCCATCGGTGATTCCGATACGCAGTATTTT. It is translated as CAIGDSDTQYF.

The chain combines TRBV7-9 with TRBJ2-7; either TRBD1 or TRBD2 may supply D (5 bases each). Germline lookup yields CDR1 SEHNR and CDR2 FQNEAQ (reference sequence). This CDR3 is built from 17 residues. V was shortened by 4 bases and J by 3 bases, with 22 bases between the two germline ends. CDR3 bases: TGTGCCAGCAGCTCGAGGGGAGAACCCCAGCGCCTCTACGAGCAGTACTTC. It yields the protein CASSSRGEPQRLYEQYF.

This clonotype was counted ten times or more. The V and J genes are TRBV9 and TRBJ1-2; D is undetermined. Germline-derived CDR1 and CDR2 are SGDLS and YYNGEE. The CDR3 is 11 amino acids. Trimming took 4 bases from V and 14 from J, leaving 15 bases between them. The CDR3 sequence is CASSSATFKTF. In nucleotides, the CDR3 is TGTGCCAGCAGCTCGGCGACGTTCAAGACCTTC.

This clonotype was seen more than once but under ten times. V is TRBV30 and J is TRBJ2-7; TRBD2 aligns across 9 bases. The V gene's germline CDR1 is GTSNPN and CDR2 SVGIG (reference sequence). This CDR3 comprises 15 residues. V was clipped by 5 bases and J by 7 bases; unmatched bases: 15. CDR3 residues: CAWGPRPGLAGEQYF. DNA for the CDR3: TGTGCCTGGGGGCCCAGGCCGGGACTAGCAGGGGAGCAGTACTTC.

J is TRBJ2-1 and V is TRBV11-2, with TRBD1 as a possible D gene (6 bases). This CDR3 is built from 15 residues. The germline CDR1 and CDR2 sequences are SGHAT and FQNNGV. With 4 bases removed from V and 8 bases from J, the gap between germline ends came to 18 bases. The CDR3 region is CASSSGGVPGDEQFF. The CDR3 coding sequence is TGTGCCAGCAGCTCGGGCGGAGTACCAGGGGATGAGCAGTTCTTC.

This clonotype was seen repeatedly, ten times or more. This CDR3 reads CSASPGQGGQPQHF. Written as DNA, the CDR3 is TGCAGTGCTAGCCCGGGACAGGGAGGACAGCCCCAGCATTTT. The rearrangement uses TRBV20-1 and TRBJ1-5; 9 nucleotides match TRBD1. Germline V gene sequence: CDR1 DFQATT, CDR2 SNEGSKA (reference sequence). This CDR3 spans 14 amino acids. Trimming cost V 3 bases and J 7 bases; bases outside gene matches: 7.

In this sample, this clonotype turned up a few times. The rearrangement joins TRBV7-2 to TRBJ1-6; 8 bases are shared with TRBD1. The V and J ends lost 6 bases and 6 bases, in that order; junction bases with no gene match: 7. Germline assignment: CDR1 SGHTA and CDR2 FQGNSA. This CDR3 has 15 residues. CDR3: CASSLGQEFNSPLHF. The CDR3 nucleotides read TGTGCCAGCAGTCTGGGACAGGAGTTTAATTCACCCCTCCACTTT.

As regards this clonotype: An end of the junction differs from the germline gene, which may be a read error. This chain's CDR3 is CASGQESPPSGPSYEQYF. CDR3 DNA: TGTGCCAGCGGCCAAGAAAGTCCCCCTAGCGGGCCCTCCTACGAGCAGTACTTC. The chain uses TRBV4-2 and TRBJ2-7; TRBD2 aligns across 8 bases. CDR1 is LGHNA and CDR2 is YNFKEQ in the germline V gene. The CDR3 has 18 residues.

The J gene is TRBJ1-2, the V gene TRBV29-1; tentatively, D is TRBD1 (6 bases). V lost 6 bases, J lost 12 bases, and 14 bases lay in between. There are 10 residues in the CDR3. Germline V gene lookup returns CDR1 SQVTM and CDR2 ANQGSEA. The CDR3 bases are TGCAGCGTACAGGGAGGTGGAAACACCTTC. It encodes CSVQGGGNTF.

The chain joins TRBV20-1 to TRBJ2-5, with a tentative D call TRBD2 (6 bases). This CDR3 has 14 residues. Trimming cost V 1 base and J 7 bases, with 16 bases left between them. Germline loops: CDR1 DFQATT, CDR2 SNEGSKA (reference sequence). CDR3 sequence (DNA): TGCAGTGCTAGAGCAGGAGGGTCGCAGGGGACCCAGTACTTC. It is translated as CSARAGGSQGTQYF.

V is TRBV19 and J is TRBJ1-1; D unresolved. V was shortened by 4 bases and J by 1 base, with 13 bases between the two germline ends. The length of the CDR3 is 15 residues. Germline V gene lookup returns CDR1 LNHDA and CDR2 SQIVND (reference sequence). CDR3 coding DNA: TGTGCCAGTAGTACCCGTGCGATGGGGAACACTGAAGCTTTCTTT. Encoded protein: CASSTRAMGNTEAFF.

Ten or more counts support this clonotype. The rearrangement links TRBV20-1 to TRBJ2-7; D is perhaps TRBD2 (5 bases). This CDR3 region has 13 residues. CDR1 and CDR2 from the germline V gene are DFQATT and SNEGSKA (reference sequence). V was cut by 3 bases and J by 0 bases, with 9 bases left in between. CDR3 nucleotides: TGCAGTGCTAGCGGGATTAGCTCCTACGAGCAGTACTTC. Translated: CSASGISSYEQYF.

The table lists this clonotype with many counts. Here the CDR3 reads CASSIEGANNSPLHF. CDR3 nucleotides: TGTGCCAGTAGTATAGAGGGGGCGAATAATTCACCCCTCCACTTT. The chain carries TRBV19 and TRBJ1-6; a weak D match, TRBD1 (6 bases). V gave up 0 bases and J gave up 5 bases, with 8 bases separating them. This CDR3 is built from 15 residues. Germline V CDR1 and CDR2: LNHDA, SQIVND (reference sequence).